These T cell receptor beta chains were read from a single sample in a study of OX40 agonist ivuxolimab in advanced cancers. Profiled with immunoSEQ multiplex PCR; TCRdb holds only in-frame clones, not every one. The data hold under 45,000 clones, with under 80% observed a single time. The sample here was CD4+ or CD8+ T cells sorted from blood, taken in a trial of the OX40 agonist ivuxolimab. All receptors come from an adult with an advanced solid tumor such as melanoma, head and neck, liver or kidney cancer. The CDR3 runs from the conserved cysteine through the conserved F or W. A D gene is named only where the DNA matches it firmly. The size field is filled for only some rows; it gives once, few, many or a size class.

J gene | V gene | clone size | D gene | CDR3 protein | CDR3 DNA
TRBJ2-1 | TRBV7-7 | NA | TRBD2 | CASSSDPLAANEQFF | TGTGCCAGCAGCTCTGACCCCCTAGCGGCCAATGAGCAGTTCTTC
TRBJ1-1 | TRBV10-3 | NA | NA | CAISEVATASTEAFF | TGTGCCATCAGTGAAGTGGCGACAGCCTCGACTGAAGCTTTCTTT
TRBJ2-2 | TRBV27 | NA | NA | CASSFQNTGELFF | TGTGCCAGCAGTTTCCAGAACACCGGGGAGCTGTTTTTT
TRBJ1-6 | TRBV6-5 | few | NA | CASSSDTNSPLHF | TGTGCCAGCAGTTCCGACACCAATTCACCCCTCCACTTT
TRBJ2-7 | TRBV7-6 | NA | NA | CASSQDRGYEQYF | TGTGCCAGCAGTCAAGACAGAGGCTACGAGCAGTACTTC
TRBJ2-2 | TRBV6-1 | NA | NA | CASKWGQKTGELFF | TGTGCCAGCAAATGGGGACAAAAAACCGGGGAGCTGTTTTTT
TRBJ1-5 | TRBV2 | NA | TRBD1 | CASRLQGIQPQHF | TGTGCCAGCAGATTACAGGGGATTCAGCCCCAGCATTTT
TRBJ1-2 | TRBV6-4 | once | NA | CASSEGADRHYGYTF | TGTGCCAGCAGTGAGGGCGCGGACAGACACTATGGCTACACCTTC
TRBJ2-7 | TRBV2 | NA | TRBD1 | CASRGLRDSYEQYF | TGTGCCAGCAGAGGATTAAGGGACAGCTACGAGCAGTACTTC
TRBJ2-2 | TRBV4-2 | NA | NA | CASSLGIPINTGELFF | TGTGCCAGCAGCCTAGGAATCCCTATTAACACCGGGGAGCTGTTTTTT
TRBJ2-1 | TRBV10-2 | NA | TRBD1 | CASSETDRGLYNEQFF | TGCGCCAGCAGTGAGACCGACAGGGGGCTGTACAATGAGCAGTTCTTC
TRBJ2-3 | TRBV5-4 | NA | TRBD2 | CASSRLAGGPDTQYF | TGTGCCAGCAGCCGACTAGCGGGGGGGCCGGATACGCAGTATTTT
TRBJ1-2 | TRBV18 | NA | NA | CASSPMGRDLYGYTF | TGTGCCAGCTCACCAATGGGGCGCGACCTCTATGGCTACACCTTC
TRBJ2-7 | TRBV5-1 | once | TRBD1 | CASSSRGTGVYEQYF | TGCGCCAGCAGCAGTCGGGGGACAGGGGTCTACGAGCAGTACTTC
TRBJ2-2 | TRBV2 | medium-sized | NA | CASSEVGGTINTGELFF | TGTGCCAGCAGTGAGGTTGGGGGGACAATTAACACCGGGGAGCTGTTTTTT
TRBJ2-7 | TRBV9 | NA | NA | CASSPDSGIYEQYF | TGTGCCAGCAGCCCCGACAGTGGGATCTACGAGCAGTACTTC
TRBJ2-2 | TRBV7-9 | NA | TRBD2 | CASSPIERGGLGELFF | TGTGCCAGCAGCCCGATCGAGCGGGGGGGCCTTGGGGAGCTGTTTTTT
TRBJ2-6 | TRBV6-4 | NA | TRBD2 | CASSDSSAGVSGANVLTF | TGTGCCAGCAGTGACTCCTCAGCGGGGGTCTCTGGGGCCAACGTCCTGACTTTC
TRBJ2-1 | TRBV11-2 | NA | TRBD2 | CASSWTSGGANEQFF | TGTGCCAGCAGTTGGACTAGCGGGGGGGCTAATGAGCAGTTCTTC
TRBJ2-1 | TRBV2 | NA | NA | CASSELGYNEQFF | TGTGCCAGCAGTGAGTTGGGGTACAATGAGCAGTTCTTC
TRBJ2-7 | TRBV30 | NA | TRBD2 | CAWGVAGGGGEQYF | TGTGCCTGGGGTGTAGCGGGGGGCGGAGGCGAGCAGTACTTC
TRBJ1-1 | TRBV28 | few | TRBD1 | CASRSRDRRREAFF | TGTGCCAGCAGGTCCCGGGACAGGAGAAGGGAAGCTTTCTTT
TRBJ2-5 | TRBV6-4 | NA | NA | CASSDGIGEVETQYF | TGTGCCAGCAGTGACGGTATAGGGGAGGTGGAGACCCAGTACTTC
TRBJ1-2 | TRBV21-1 | NA | NA | CASRLHGYTF | TGTGCCAGCAGATTGCATGGCTACACCTTC
TRBJ2-3 | TRBV11-2 | once | TRBD1 | CASSSVPGQGSTQYF | TGTGCCAGCAGCTCCGTCCCGGGACAGGGTTCAACGCAGTATTTT
TRBJ2-1 | TRBV10-3 | NA | TRBD2 | CAINTGTSGKYEQFF | TGTGCCATCAATACCGGGACTAGCGGGAAGTATGAGCAGTTCTTC
TRBJ1-1 | TRBV6-5 | once | NA | CASSPAVGDTEAFF | TGTGCCAGCAGTCCCGCAGTAGGGGACACTGAAGCTTTCTTT
TRBJ2-7 | TRBV11-2 | NA | TRBD1 | CASSKDQGTGYYEQYF | TGTGCCAGCAGCAAAGACCAGGGGACAGGGTACTACGAGCAGTACTTC
TRBJ2-7 | TRBV29-1 | NA | NA | CSVEDRTNYEQYF | TGCAGCGTTGAAGATCGGACCAACTACGAGCAGTACTTC
TRBJ2-3 | TRBV5-4 | NA | NA | CASSSALRTGTDTQYF | TGTGCCAGCAGCTCGGCACTTAGGACAGGCACAGATACGCAGTATTTT
TRBJ2-1 | TRBV2 | once | TRBD2 | CASSALAGNEQFF | TGTGCCAGCAGTGCTTTAGCGGGCAATGAGCAGTTCTTC
TRBJ1-5 | TRBV13 | NA | NA | CASRGGGASQPQHF | TGTGCCAGCAGGGGCGGTGGGGCTTCCCAGCCCCAGCATTTT
TRBJ2-3 | TRBV11-2 | NA | TRBD2 | CASSPRLAGGTDTQYF | TGTGCCAGCAGCCCCCGACTAGCGGGGGGCACAGATACGCAGTATTTT
TRBJ2-1 | TRBV5-5 | NA | NA | CASSLTGTQTNEQFF | TGTGCCAGCAGCCTAACCGGGACTCAAACCAATGAGCAGTTCTTC
TRBJ2-1 | TRBV10-2 | NA | TRBD2 | CASRRGLAGSNEQFF | TGCGCCAGCAGAAGAGGACTAGCGGGGTCCAATGAGCAGTTCTTC
TRBJ2-3 | TRBV7-6 | NA | TRBD2 | CASSFGLAGGLDTQYF | TGTGCCAGCAGCTTCGGACTAGCGGGGGGGTTAGATACGCAGTATTTT
TRBJ2-5 | TRBV11-2 | NA | NA | CASSLGGRGPRGTQYF | TGTGCCAGCAGCTTAGGAGGGCGGGGCCCCCGCGGGACCCAGTACTTC
TRBJ2-7 | TRBV5-1 | NA | NA | CASSFPVGDSSYEQYF | TGCGCCAGCAGCTTCCCCGTAGGCGACAGCTCCTACGAGCAGTACTTC
TRBJ1-2 | TRBV7-2 | NA | NA | CASSSLVRGAGGYTF | TGTGCCAGCAGCTCCCTCGTTAGGGGCGCAGGGGGCTACACCTTC
TRBJ1-1 | TRBV29-1 | NA | TRBD1 | CSVEDQGARTEAFF | TGCAGCGTTGAGGATCAGGGGGCAAGGACTGAAGCTTTCTTT
TRBJ1-1 | TRBV19 | NA | NA | CASQGIITGWSTEAFF | TGTGCCTCCCAGGGTATAATTACGGGGTGGAGCACTGAAGCTTTCTTT
TRBJ2-7 | TRBV11-2 | medium-sized | TRBD1 | CASRDRGMYEQYF | TGTGCCTCTCGGGACAGGGGTATGTACGAGCAGTACTTC
TRBJ1-5 | TRBV12-5 | NA | NA | CASVFDLGGNQPQHF | TGTGCTAGTGTTTTCGACCTGGGGGGCAATCAGCCCCAGCATTTT
TRBJ2-3 | TRBV27 | NA | TRBD2 | CASSFRSGASTDTQYF | TGTGCCAGCAGTTTTAGAAGCGGGGCCAGCACAGATACGCAGTATTTT
TRBJ1-2 | TRBV6-5 | NA | NA | CASSYHGATYGYTF | TGTGCCAGCAGTTACCACGGGGCAACCTATGGCTACACCTTC
TRBJ2-7 | TRBV20-1 | few | NA | CSAKESYEQYF | TGCAGTGCTAAGGAATCTTACGAGCAGTACTTC
TRBJ2-2 | TRBV18 | NA | TRBD1 | CASSPYQGAVNTGELFF | TGTGCCAGCTCACCATATCAGGGGGCAGTAAACACCGGGGAGCTGTTTTTT
TRBJ2-5 | TRBV18 | NA | NA | CASSPAPQETQYF | TGTGCCAGCTCACCAGCCCCCCAAGAGACCCAGTACTTC
TRBJ2-5 | TRBV7-2 | NA | NA | CASSYSTGRKTQYF | TGTGCCAGCAGCTATTCGACAGGGAGGAAGACCCAGTACTTC
TRBJ1-6 | TRBV18 | NA | TRBD1 | CASSPELPGQGVSPLHF | TGTGCCAGCTCACCAGAACTTCCGGGACAGGGTGTTTCACCCCTCCACTTT
TRBJ2-3 | TRBV11-2 | NA | NA | CASSLELTSTDTQYF | TGTGCCAGCAGCCTCGAACTGACCAGCACAGATACGCAGTATTTT
TRBJ1-1 | TRBV18 | NA | NA | CASSPPWGAGNTEAFF | TGTGCCAGCTCACCTCCTTGGGGGGCGGGGAACACTGAAGCTTTCTTT
TRBJ1-6 | TRBV5-6 | NA | NA | CASSLSREERSPLHF | TGTGCCAGCAGCTTGAGCAGGGAGGAACGTTCACCCCTCCACTTT
TRBJ1-2 | TRBV19 | NA | NA | CATDSHNYGYTF | TGTGCCACAGACAGCCATAACTATGGCTACACCTTC
TRBJ2-7 | TRBV6-5 | NA | NA | CATKRGGSSYEQYF | TGTGCCACCAAACGTGGGGGTAGCTCCTACGAGCAGTACTTC